These T cell receptor beta chains were read from a single sample in a study of beta chain features in type 1 diabetes. The protocol was immunoSEQ multiplex PCR, while the TCRdb copy is restricted to in-frame clones and leaves out a portion. The sample carries about half a million clones, about 30% recorded once. The sequenced sample consisted of naive CD4+ T cells from blood. These receptors were taken from a young man in good health. CDR3s include the opening cysteine and the closing phenylalanine or tryptophan. D genes are given only for firm matches. A clone size is listed for some rows: how often the clone was seen (once, few, many), or a class if it is expanded.

TRBV18,few,TRBJ2-7,NA,13,TGTGCCAGCTCACCACCGGGTCTCTACGAGCAGTACTTC,CASSPPGLYEQYF
TRBV18,few,TRBJ2-5,NA,14,TGTGCCAGCTCACCAGTGGTCGGAGGCGAGACCCAGTACTTC,CASSPVVGGETQYF
TRBV29-1,NA,TRBJ1-1,NA,13,TGCAGCGTTGGCGGACAGTATACTACTGAAGCTTTCTTT,CSVGGQYTTEAFF
TRBV30,few,TRBJ2-5,TRBD2,16,TGTGCCTGGAGCGCACCGGGGACTAGCGGACAAGAGACCCAGTACTTC,CAWSAPGTSGQETQYF
TRBV7-9,NA,TRBJ1-2,TRBD1,15,TGTGCCAGCAGCTCGCTGGACAGGGGGCGAAATGGCTACACCTTC,CASSSLDRGRNGYTF
TRBV4-1,NA,TRBJ2-1,NA,18,TGCGCCAGCAGCCGCCCCCCGTCCGGGCAGGGGGGAGACAATGAGCAGTTCTTC,CASSRPPSGQGGDNEQFF
TRBV7-8,NA,TRBJ2-7,TRBD2,15,TGTGCCAGCAGCTTAGACCTTGGGGGGACTACGGAGCAGTACTTC,CASSLDLGGTTEQYF
TRBV27,NA,TRBJ2-7,TRBD2,14,TGTGCCAGCAGTTTAAGCGGGAGTCCCTACGAGCAGTACTTC,CASSLSGSPYEQYF
TRBV4-1,NA,TRBJ2-2,NA,17,TGCGCCAGCAGCCAAGTTGAAGGAGGGAAGAACACCGGGGAGCTGTTTTTT,CASSQVEGGKNTGELFF
TRBV19,few,TRBJ2-1,NA,12,TGTGCCAGTAGTGTTACGAGCAATGAGCAGTTCTTC,CASSVTSNEQFF
TRBV30,few,TRBJ1-1,NA,17,TGTGCCTGGAGGGGGCACAGGGAGGGCTTCATAGGGTTAGGAGCTTTCTTT,CAWRGHREGFIGLGAFF
TRBV7-6,few,TRBJ2-1,NA,15,TGTGCCAGCAGCTGGTTGCGGGACAGCTCGAATGAGCAGTTCTTC,CASSWLRDSSNEQFF
TRBV7-6,NA,TRBJ2-1,NA,14,TGTGCCAGCAGCGGGGACCCTCGTTACAATGAGCAGTTCTTC,CASSGDPRYNEQFF
TRBV5-1,NA,TRBJ2-1,TRBD2,13,TGCGCCAGCAGCCTAGGACTAGCGGGCCTCCAGTTCTTC,CASSLGLAGLQFF
TRBV18,NA,TRBJ2-7,NA,15,TGTGCCAGCTCCCCTGACCAATCGGTTTCCTACGAGCAGTACTTC,CASSPDQSVSYEQYF
TRBV2,NA,TRBJ2-5,NA,15,TGTGCCAGCAGTTTAGACCAGGGGAACGGAGAGACCCAGTACTTC,CASSLDQGNGETQYF